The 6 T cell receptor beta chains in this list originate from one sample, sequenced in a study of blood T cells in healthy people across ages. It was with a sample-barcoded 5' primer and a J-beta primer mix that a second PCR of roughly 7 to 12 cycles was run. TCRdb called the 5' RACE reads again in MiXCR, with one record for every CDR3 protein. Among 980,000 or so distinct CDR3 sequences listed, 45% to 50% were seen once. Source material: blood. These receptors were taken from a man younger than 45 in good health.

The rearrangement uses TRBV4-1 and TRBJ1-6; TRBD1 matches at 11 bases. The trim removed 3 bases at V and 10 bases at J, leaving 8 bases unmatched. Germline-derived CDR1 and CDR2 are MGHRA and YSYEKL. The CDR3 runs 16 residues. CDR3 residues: CASSQEGTGGTSPLHF. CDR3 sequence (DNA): TGCGCCAGCAGCCAGGAGGGGACAGGGGGAACGTCACCCCTCCACTTT.

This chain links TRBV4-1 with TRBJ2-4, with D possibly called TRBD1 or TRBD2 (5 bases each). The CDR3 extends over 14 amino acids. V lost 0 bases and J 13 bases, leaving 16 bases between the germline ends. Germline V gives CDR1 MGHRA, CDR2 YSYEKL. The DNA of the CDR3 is TGCGCCAGCAGCCAAGACTTTCGGGTGGGGGAGCAGTACTTC. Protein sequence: CASSQDFRVGEQYF.

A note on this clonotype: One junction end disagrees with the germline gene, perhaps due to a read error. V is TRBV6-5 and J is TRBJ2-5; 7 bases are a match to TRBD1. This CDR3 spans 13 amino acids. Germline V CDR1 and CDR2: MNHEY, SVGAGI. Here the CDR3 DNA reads TGTGCCGGCAGTGCCGGGACAGAAGAGACCCAGTACTTC. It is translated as CAGSAGTEETQYF.

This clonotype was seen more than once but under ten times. The CDR3 coding sequence is TGTGCCAGCAGTTACGGGTGGAGCTCTGGGGCCAACGTCCTGACTTTC. As protein: CASSYGWSSGANVLTF. The rearrangement joins TRBV6-5 to TRBJ2-6, with D hard to call. Germline CDR1 reads MNHEY; CDR2 reads SVGAGI. Trimming left V 2 bases short and J 0 bases short, with 8 bases between. The CDR3 has 16 amino acids.

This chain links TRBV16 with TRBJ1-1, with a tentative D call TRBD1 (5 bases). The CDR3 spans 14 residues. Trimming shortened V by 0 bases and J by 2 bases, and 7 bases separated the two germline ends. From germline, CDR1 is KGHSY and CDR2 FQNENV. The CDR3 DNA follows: TGTGCCAGCAGCCAATCGGGGCGAAACACTGAAGCTTTCTTT. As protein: CASSQSGRNTEAFF.

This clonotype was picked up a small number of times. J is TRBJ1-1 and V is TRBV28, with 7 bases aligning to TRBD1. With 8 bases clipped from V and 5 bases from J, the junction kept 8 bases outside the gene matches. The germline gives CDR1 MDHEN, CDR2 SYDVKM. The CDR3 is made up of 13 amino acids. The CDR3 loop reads CASRSTGNTEAFF. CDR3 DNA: TGTGCCAGCCGATCGACAGGGAATACTGAAGCTTTCTTT.